The 2 T cell receptor beta chains given below trace back to one sample, sequenced in a study of CD8 T cells in Susac syndrome (dated by TCRdb to between 2018 and 2021). The library was built by means of the immunoSEQ multiplex PCR assay. RNA was extracted with the RNeasy kit and roughly 0.45 to 1 ug was reverse transcribed using random hexamers. Starting from the raw public reads, TCRdb applied fastp trimming at Q25, assembled clones with MiXCR and retained in-frame beta chains. Every CDR3 protein is listed once, alongside the most common genes and DNA of its rows. Counted in this sample were 330,000 or so distinct CDR3 sequences; about 88% of them appeared once. The ten largest clones take up around 0.2% of the sample. The sequencing sample was made of CD8+ T cells from PBMCs. These receptors originate from a human donor with multiple sclerosis.

CDR3 amino acids: CASSQDGDSYEQYF. CDR3 DNA sequence: TGTGCCAGCAGCCAAGATGGGGACAGCTACGAGCAGTACTTC. The chain is built from TRBV4-2 and TRBJ2-7; 7 nucleotides match TRBD1. The J segment lost 3 bases and the V segment lost 0 bases, leaving 2 bases of the junction unmatched. Germline assignment: CDR1 LGHNA and CDR2 YNFKEQ. The CDR3 sequence is 14 residues long.

The genes are TRBV11-1 and TRBJ2-7, with TRBD1 as a possible D gene (5 bases). Trimming shortened V by 1 base and J by 1 base, and 11 bases separated the two germline ends. This CDR3 contains 15 residues. Germline V gene data show CDR1 as SGHAT and CDR2 as FQDESV (reference sequence). CDR3 residues: CASSLGAGKSYEQYF. DNA of the CDR3: TGTGCCAGCAGCTTAGGGGCAGGGAAATCCTACGAGCAGTACTTC.